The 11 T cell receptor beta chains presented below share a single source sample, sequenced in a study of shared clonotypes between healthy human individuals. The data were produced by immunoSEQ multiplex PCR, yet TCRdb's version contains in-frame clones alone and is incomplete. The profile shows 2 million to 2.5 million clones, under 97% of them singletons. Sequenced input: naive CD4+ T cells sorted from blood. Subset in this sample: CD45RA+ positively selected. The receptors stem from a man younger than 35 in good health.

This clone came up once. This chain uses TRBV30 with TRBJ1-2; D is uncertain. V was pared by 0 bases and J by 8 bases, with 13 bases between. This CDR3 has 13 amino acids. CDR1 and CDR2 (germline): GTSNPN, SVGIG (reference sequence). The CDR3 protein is CAWSVIRTGGYTF. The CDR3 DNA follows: TGTGCCTGGAGTGTGATAAGGACGGGGGGCTACACCTTC.

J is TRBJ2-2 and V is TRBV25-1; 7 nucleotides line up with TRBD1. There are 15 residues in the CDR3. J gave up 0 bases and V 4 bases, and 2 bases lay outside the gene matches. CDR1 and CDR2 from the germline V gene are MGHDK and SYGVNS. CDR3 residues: CASSGTGSNTGELFF. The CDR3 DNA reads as TGTGCCAGCAGTGGGACAGGCTCGAACACCGGGGAGCTGTTTTTT. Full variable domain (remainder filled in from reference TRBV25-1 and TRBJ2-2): EADIYQTPRYLVIGTGKKITLECSQTMGHDKMYWYQQDPGMELHLIHYSYGVNSTEKGDLSSESTVSRIRTEHFPLTLESARPSHTSQYLCASSGTGSNTGELFFGEGSRLTVL.

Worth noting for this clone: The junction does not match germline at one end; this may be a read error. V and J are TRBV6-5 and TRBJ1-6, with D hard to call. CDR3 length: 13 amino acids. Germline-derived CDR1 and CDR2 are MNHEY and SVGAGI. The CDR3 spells CASSYFSDSPLHF. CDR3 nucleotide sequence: TGTGCCAGCAGTTACTTTTCAGATTCGCCCCTCCACTTT.

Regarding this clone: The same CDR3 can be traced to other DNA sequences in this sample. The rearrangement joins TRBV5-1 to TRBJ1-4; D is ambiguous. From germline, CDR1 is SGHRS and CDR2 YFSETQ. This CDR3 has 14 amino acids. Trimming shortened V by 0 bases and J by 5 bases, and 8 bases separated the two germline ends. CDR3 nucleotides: TGCGCCAGCAGCTTGGAAGGAGGGAATGAAAAACTGTTTTTT. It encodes CASSLEGGNEKLFF.

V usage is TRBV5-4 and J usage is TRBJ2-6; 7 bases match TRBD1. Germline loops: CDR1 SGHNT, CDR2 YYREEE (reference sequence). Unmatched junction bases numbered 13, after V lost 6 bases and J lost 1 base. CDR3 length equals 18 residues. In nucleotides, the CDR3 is TGTGCCAGCAACCAACCCGGGACAGTGGGTTCTGGGGCCAACGTCCTGACTTTC. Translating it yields CASNQPGTVGSGANVLTF.

CDR3: CASSLTGGETQYF. The CDR3 bases are TGTGCCAGCAGCCTTACGGGGGGTGAGACCCAGTACTTC. The chain has TRBV9 and TRBJ2-5, with TRBD2 matching 7 bases. The junction had 5 bases not matched to a gene; V was cut back by 4 bases and J by 5 bases. CDR1 is SGDLS, CDR2 YYNGEE, per germline. The length of the CDR3 is 13 residues. Together with reference TRBV9 and TRBJ2-5, the CDR3 gives the full variable domain: DSGVTQTPKHLITATGQRVTLRCSPRSGDLSVYWYQQSLDQGLQFLIQYYNGEERAKGNILERFSAQQFPDLHSELNLSSLELGDSALYFCASSLTGGETQYFGPGTRLLVL.

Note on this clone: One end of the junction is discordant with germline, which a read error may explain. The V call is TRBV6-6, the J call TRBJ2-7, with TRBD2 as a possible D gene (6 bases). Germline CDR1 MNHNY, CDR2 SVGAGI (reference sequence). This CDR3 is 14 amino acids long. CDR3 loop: CASSEGGAGYGQYF. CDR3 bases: TGTGCCAGCAGTGAGGGTGGGGCGGGGTACGGGCAGTACTTC.

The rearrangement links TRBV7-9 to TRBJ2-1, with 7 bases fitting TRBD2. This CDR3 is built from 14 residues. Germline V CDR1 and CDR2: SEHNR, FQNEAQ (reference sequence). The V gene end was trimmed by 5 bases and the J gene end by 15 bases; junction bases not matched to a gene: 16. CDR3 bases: TGTGCCAGCAGCCAAGGAGGGAGGGCCATCTCTCTGTTCTTC. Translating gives CASSQGGRAISLFF.

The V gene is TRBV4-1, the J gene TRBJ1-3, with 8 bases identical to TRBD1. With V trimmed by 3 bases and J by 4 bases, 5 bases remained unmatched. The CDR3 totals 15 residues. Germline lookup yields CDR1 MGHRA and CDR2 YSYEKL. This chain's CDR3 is CASSHVDRDGNTIYF. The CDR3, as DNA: TGCGCCAGCAGCCACGTGGACAGGGACGGAAACACCATATATTTT.

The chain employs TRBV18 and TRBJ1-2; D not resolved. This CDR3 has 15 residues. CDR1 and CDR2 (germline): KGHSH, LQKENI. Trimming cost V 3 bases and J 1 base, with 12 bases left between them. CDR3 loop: CASSPGPGVNYGYTF. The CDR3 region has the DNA TGTGCCAGCTCACCGGGCCCGGGAGTTAACTATGGCTACACCTTC.

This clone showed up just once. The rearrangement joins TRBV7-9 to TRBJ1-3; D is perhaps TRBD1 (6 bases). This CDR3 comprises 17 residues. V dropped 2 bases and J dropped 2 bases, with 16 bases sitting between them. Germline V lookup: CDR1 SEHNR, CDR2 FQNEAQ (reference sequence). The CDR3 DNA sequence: TGTGCCAGCAGCTTACTGGATCCGGGGGCCCCTGGAAACACCATATATTTT. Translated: CASSLLDPGAPGNTIYF.